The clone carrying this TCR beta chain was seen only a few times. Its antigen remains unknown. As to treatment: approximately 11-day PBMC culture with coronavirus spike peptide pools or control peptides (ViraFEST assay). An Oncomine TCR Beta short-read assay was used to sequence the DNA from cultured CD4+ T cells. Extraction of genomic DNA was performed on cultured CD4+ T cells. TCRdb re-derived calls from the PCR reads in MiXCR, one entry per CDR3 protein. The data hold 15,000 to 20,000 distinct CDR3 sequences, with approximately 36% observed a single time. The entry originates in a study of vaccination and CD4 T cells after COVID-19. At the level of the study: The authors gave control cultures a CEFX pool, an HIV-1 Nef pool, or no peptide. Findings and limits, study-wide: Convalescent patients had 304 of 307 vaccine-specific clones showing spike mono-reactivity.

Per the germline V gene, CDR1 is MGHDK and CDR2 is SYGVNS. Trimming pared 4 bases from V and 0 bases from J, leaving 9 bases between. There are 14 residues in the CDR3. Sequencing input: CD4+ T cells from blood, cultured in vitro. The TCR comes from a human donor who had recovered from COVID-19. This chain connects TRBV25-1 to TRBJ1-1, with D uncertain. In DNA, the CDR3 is TGTGCCAGCAGTGGTCCGACGCTGAACACTGAAGCTTTCTTT. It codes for CASSGPTLNTEAFF.